This is a list of T cell receptor beta chains from one sample in a study of PD-1 blockade in mismatch repair-deficient tumors. Generated by immunoSEQ multiplex PCR, the TCRdb table keeps only in-frame clones and is missing some. Of around 62,000 clones listed, around 80% are singletons. Sequencing was performed on peripheral blood, taken 2 weeks after starting pembrolizumab. The receptor set was obtained from an adult with mismatch repair-deficient cancer. Each CDR3 is given with its conserved first and last residue. The D gene is left open where the match is weak. Size tells how often a clone was seen (once, few, many) or the class of an expanded clone, and some rows leave it out.

cdr3_length,v_call,j_call,d_call,clone_size,cdr3_nt,cdr3_aa
15,TRBV25-1,TRBJ2-5,.,.,TGTGCCAGCATTGGGATGAGTAGAACGGAAGAGACCCAGTACTTC,CASIGMSRTEETQYF
13,TRBV30,TRBJ2-5,.,.,TGTGCCTGGAGGGTAAGGGGACAAGAGACCCAGTACTTC,CAWRVRGQETQYF
14,TRBV27,TRBJ2-3,.,.,TGTGCCAGCCGCCCTAGGGGGGCCGGGCATACGCAGTATTTT,CASRPRGAGHTQYF
14,TRBV7-9,TRBJ2-1,.,few,TGTGCCAGCCTCGACCCGGGACTGTACAATGAGCAGTTCTTC,CASLDPGLYNEQFF
11,TRBV29-1,TRBJ2-1,TRBD1,.,TGCAGCGTCGTACAGGGGAATGAGCAGTTCTTC,CSVVQGNEQFF
16,TRBV4-1,TRBJ2-7,.,.,TGCGCCAGCAGCCAAGATCGGCCAGCGAACTCCTACGAGCAGTACTTC,CASSQDRPANSYEQYF
11,TRBV2,TRBJ2-7,.,.,TGTGCCAGCAGTGAAGGGGCCGAGCAGTACTTC,CASSEGAEQYF
14,TRBV7-2,TRBJ2-3,.,.,TGTGCCAGCAGCTTAGGGGGGGGCGGAGATACGCAGTATTTT,CASSLGGGGDTQYF
15,TRBV15,TRBJ2-1,TRBD2,.,TGTGCCACCAGCAATGGCGGGAGCTCCTACAATGAGCAGTTCTTC,CATSNGGSSYNEQFF
14,TRBV5-6,TRBJ1-1,.,.,TGTGCCAGCAGCTTTCTGGGGATGAACACTGAAGCTTTCTTT,CASSFLGMNTEAFF
14,TRBV9,TRBJ2-2,.,few,TGTGCCAGCAGCTCATTACTGGGGACCGGGGAGCTGTTTTTT,CASSSLLGTGELFF
15,TRBV4-1,TRBJ1-2,TRBD1,.,TGCGCCAGTAGAAATGGACAGGGGGGACACTATGGCTACACCTTC,CASRNGQGGHYGYTF
15,TRBV7-2,TRBJ2-7,TRBD2,.,TGTGCCAGCAGCCCGAGACTAGCGGGAAGGTACGAGCAGTACTTC,CASSPRLAGRYEQYF
12,TRBV6-6,TRBJ2-1,.,.,TGTGCCAGCAGTCGCCCCTACAATGAGCAGTTCTTC,CASSRPYNEQFF
15,TRBV6-1,TRBJ1-2,.,.,TGTGCCAGCAGACCCGGACTACAACCTTTCTATGGCTACACCTTC,CASRPGLQPFYGYTF
15,TRBV21-1,TRBJ1-1,.,.,TGTGCCAGCAGGGGGGAAGGACAGGACAACACTGAAGCTTTCTTT,CASRGEGQDNTEAFF
12,TRBV11-3,TRBJ1-2,.,.,TGTGCCAGCAGCCGGGGTATGAGAGGCTACACCTTC,CASSRGMRGYTF
13,TRBV6-6,TRBJ1-5,.,.,TGTGCCAGCAGTTATGGGATTGATCAGCCCCAGCATTTT,CASSYGIDQPQHF